The 9 T cell receptor beta chains listed next were all sequenced from one sample in a study of OX40 agonist ivuxolimab in advanced cancers. The assay was immunoSEQ multiplex PCR, and TCRdb's table has in-frame clones only and misses some. Among roughly 76,000 clones, around nine tenths were seen once, and the ten largest hold 2.5% to 3%. The specimen comprised CD4+ or CD8+ T cells sorted from blood, sampled in a trial of the OX40 agonist ivuxolimab. Receptor source: an adult with an advanced solid tumor such as melanoma, head and neck, liver or kidney cancer.

This chain uses TRBV6-5 with TRBJ1-3; unclear D gene. The CDR3 extends over 13 amino acids. CDR1 is MNHEY, CDR2 SVGAGI, per germline. V lost 3 bases and J lost 2, with 5 bases in between. The CDR3 here is CASSYNAGNTIYF. DNA of the CDR3: TGTGCCAGCAGTTATAATGCTGGAAACACCATATATTTT.

The chain recombines TRBV7-2 with TRBJ1-1; no reliable D call. CDR1 and CDR2 from the germline V gene are SGHTA and FQGNSA. V lost 6 bases and J 0 bases, leaving 11 bases between the germline ends. CDR3 length: 14 amino acids. CDR3 amino acids: CASSPGRVNTEAFF. CDR3 coding DNA: TGTGCCAGCAGTCCGGGGAGGGTGAACACTGAAGCTTTCTTT.

This clone appeared a single time. CDR3 bases: TGTGCCACCAGCGACCGACAGGGTTTGGGAAGAACTGAAGCTTTCTTT. This encodes CATSDRQGLGRTEAFF. The rearrangement links TRBV15 to TRBJ1-1, with 7 nucleotides matching TRBD1. Germline-derived CDR1 and CDR2 are LNHNV and YYDKDF (reference sequence). V lost 5 bases and J lost 5; bases outside the gene matches: 14. This CDR3 is 16 amino acids long.

This sequence joins TRBV28 and TRBJ2-4; 7 bases are shared with TRBD1. V lost 3 bases, J lost 3 bases, and 2 bases stayed unmatched. This CDR3 is built from 14 residues. Looked up from germline, CDR1 is MDHEN and CDR2 is SYDVKM. The CDR3 protein is CASSFTGVKNIQYF. The CDR3 DNA reads as TGTGCCAGCAGTTTCACAGGGGTCAAAAACATTCAGTACTTC.

CDR3 nucleotides: TGTGCCAGCAGTGACCATGGCGACCTCCAGCCCCAGCATTTT. Amino acid sequence: CASSDHGDLQPQHF. This chain connects TRBV25-1 to TRBJ1-5; unclear D gene. The germline CDR1 and CDR2 sequences are MGHDK and SYGVNS. Between the trimmed V and J ends, which lost 3 bases and 7 bases, there was a span of 13 bases. This CDR3 region has 14 residues.

The V and J genes are TRBV29-1 and TRBJ2-1; TRBD2 agrees at 10 bases. The CDR3 runs to 18 residues. From germline, CDR1 is SQVTM and CDR2 ANQGSEA. The trim removed 1 base at V and 0 bases at J, leaving 9 bases unmatched. CDR3 amino acids: CSVEGLAGESSSYNEQFF. CDR3 DNA sequence: TGCAGCGTTGAAGGGCTAGCGGGGGAAAGCAGCTCCTACAATGAGCAGTTCTTC.

The chain employs TRBV28 and TRBJ1-1; D may be TRBD1 (5 bases). The V end lost 6 bases, the J end lost 10 bases, and 18 bases lay between the germline ends. The CDR3 is 13 amino acids. Germline V gene lookup returns CDR1 MDHEN and CDR2 SYDVKM. The CDR3: CASRGPSLEGAFF. The CDR3 DNA follows: TGTGCCAGCAGGGGACCCTCCCTCGAGGGAGCTTTCTTT.

The rearrangement joins TRBV5-1 to TRBJ2-3, with 10 bases aligning to TRBD1. This CDR3 comprises 14 residues. Germline V gives CDR1 SGHRS, CDR2 YFSETQ. The ends lost 4 bases at V and 8 bases at J; junction bases unmatched: 7. The CDR3 DNA reads as TGCGCCAGCAGCCCTGACAGGGGGCAGGGTACGCAGTATTTT. The encoded protein is CASSPDRGQGTQYF. The entire variable domain, with the rest obtained from reference TRBV5-1 and TRBJ2-3, is as follows: KAGVTQTPRYLIKTRGQQVTLSCSPISGHRSVSWYQQTPGQGLQFLFEYFSETQRNKGNFPGRFSGRQFSNSRSEMNVSTLELGDSALYLCASSPDRGQGTQYFGPGTRLTVL.

The V gene is TRBV18, the J gene TRBJ2-1; D unresolved. Germline loops: CDR1 KGHSH, CDR2 LQKENI. V lost 0 bases and J 8 bases, leaving 8 bases between the germline ends. The CDR3 spans 13 residues. CDR3 residues: CASSPPVLDEQFF. The CDR3 region has the DNA TGTGCCAGCTCACCACCGGTCCTAGATGAGCAGTTCTTC.